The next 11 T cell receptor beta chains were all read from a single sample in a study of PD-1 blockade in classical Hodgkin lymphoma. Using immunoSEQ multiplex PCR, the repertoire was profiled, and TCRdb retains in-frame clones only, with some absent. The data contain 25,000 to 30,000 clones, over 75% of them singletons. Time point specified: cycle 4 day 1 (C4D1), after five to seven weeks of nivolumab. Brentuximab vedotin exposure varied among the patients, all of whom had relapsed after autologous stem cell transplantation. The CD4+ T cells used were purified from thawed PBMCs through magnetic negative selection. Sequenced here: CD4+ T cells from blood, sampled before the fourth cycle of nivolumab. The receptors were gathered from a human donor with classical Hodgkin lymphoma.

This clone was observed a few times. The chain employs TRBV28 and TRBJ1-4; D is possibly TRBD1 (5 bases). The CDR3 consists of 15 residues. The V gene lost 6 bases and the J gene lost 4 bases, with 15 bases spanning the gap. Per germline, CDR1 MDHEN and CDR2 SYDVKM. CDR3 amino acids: CASSSPTGYNEKLFF. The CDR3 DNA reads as TGTGCCAGCAGCTCCCCCACAGGATATAATGAAAAACTGTTTTTT.

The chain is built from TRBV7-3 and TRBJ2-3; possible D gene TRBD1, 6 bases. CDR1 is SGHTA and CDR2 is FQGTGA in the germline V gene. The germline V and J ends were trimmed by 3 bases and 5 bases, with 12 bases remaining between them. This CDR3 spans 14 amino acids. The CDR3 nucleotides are TGTGCCAGCAGCTTGCCAGGGGCGCTAGATACGCAGTATTTT. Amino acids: CASSLPGALDTQYF.

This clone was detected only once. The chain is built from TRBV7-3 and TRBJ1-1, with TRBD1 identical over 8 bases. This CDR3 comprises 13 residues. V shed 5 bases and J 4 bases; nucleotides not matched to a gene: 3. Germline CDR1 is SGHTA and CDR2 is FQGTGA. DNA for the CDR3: TGTGCCAGCAGCCTGACAGGGGTCACTGAAGCTTTCTTT. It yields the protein CASSLTGVTEAFF.

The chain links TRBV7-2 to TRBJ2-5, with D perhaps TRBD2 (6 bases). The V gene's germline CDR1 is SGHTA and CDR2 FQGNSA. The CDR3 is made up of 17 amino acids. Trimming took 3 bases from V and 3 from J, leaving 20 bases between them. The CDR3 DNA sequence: TGTGCCAGCAGCTTCTGGCCAGCGGGTTATACAAAAGAGACCCAGTACTTC. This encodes CASSFWPAGYTKETQYF.

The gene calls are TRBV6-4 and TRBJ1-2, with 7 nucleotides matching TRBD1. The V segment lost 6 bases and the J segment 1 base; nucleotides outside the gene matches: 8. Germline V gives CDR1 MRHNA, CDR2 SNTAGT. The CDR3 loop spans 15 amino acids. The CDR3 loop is CASRANRGLNYGYTF. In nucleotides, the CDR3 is TGTGCCAGCAGGGCTAACAGGGGCCTTAACTATGGCTACACCTTC.

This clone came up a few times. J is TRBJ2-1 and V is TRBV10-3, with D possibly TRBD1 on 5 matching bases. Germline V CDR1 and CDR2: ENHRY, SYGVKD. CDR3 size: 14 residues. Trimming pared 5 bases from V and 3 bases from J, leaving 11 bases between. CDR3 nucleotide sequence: TGTGCCATCAGTCAGGGTTTAGGCTACAATGAGCAGTTCTTC. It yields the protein CAISQGLGYNEQFF.

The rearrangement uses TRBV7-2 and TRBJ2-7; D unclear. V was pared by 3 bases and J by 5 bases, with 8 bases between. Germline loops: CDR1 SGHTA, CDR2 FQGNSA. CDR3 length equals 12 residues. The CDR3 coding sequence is TGTGCCAGCAGCTTTGTACGCGACGAGCAGTACTTC. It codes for CASSFVRDEQYF.

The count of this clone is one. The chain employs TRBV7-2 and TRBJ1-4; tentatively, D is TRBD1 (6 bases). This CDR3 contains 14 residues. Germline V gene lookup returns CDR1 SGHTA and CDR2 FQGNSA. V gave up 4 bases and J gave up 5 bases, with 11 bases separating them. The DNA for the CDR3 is TGTGCCAGCAGCTCGTACAGGGAGAATGAAAAACTGTTTTTT. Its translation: CASSSYRENEKLFF.

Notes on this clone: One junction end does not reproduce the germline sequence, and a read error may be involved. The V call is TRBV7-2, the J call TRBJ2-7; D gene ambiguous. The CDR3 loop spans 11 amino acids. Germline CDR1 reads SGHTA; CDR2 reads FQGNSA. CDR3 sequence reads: CASSYGGSMDF. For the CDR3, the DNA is TGTGCCAGCAGCTACGGTGGGTCCATGGACTTC.

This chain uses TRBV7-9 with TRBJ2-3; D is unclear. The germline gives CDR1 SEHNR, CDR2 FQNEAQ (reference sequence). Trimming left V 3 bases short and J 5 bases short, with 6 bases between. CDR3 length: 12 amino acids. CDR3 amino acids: CASSFGGDTQYF. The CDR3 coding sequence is TGTGCCAGCAGCTTTGGTGGAGATACGCAGTATTTT.

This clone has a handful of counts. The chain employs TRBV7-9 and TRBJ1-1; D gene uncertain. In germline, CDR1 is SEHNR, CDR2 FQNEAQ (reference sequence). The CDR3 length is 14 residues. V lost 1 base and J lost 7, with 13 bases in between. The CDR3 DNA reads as TGTGCCAGCAGCTTAGTACCGGTGGCAGGTGAAGCTTTCTTT. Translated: CASSLVPVAGEAFF.